The entry that follows covers one TCR beta chain sequence. This specimen comes from a study of cytomegalovirus exposure and HLA in healthy donors. The PCR ran on 60 Vbeta and 13 Jbeta primers. Libraries were prepared by immunoSEQ multiplex PCR; TCRdb keeps only in-frame clonotypes and omits some of them. There are 200,000 to 250,000 clones in the sample; around four fifths occur only once, and 2.7% lies in the top ten. The length of the CDR3 is 15 residues. V shed 5 bases and J 5 bases; nucleotides not matched to a gene: 8. In germline, CDR1 is MDHEN, CDR2 SYDVKM. V gene TRBV28 combines with J gene TRBJ2-4; 8 nucleotides agree with TRBD1. Sequencing was done on a sample of PBMCs. The receptor's source is a woman aged 60 to 75 in good health and CMV-seropositive. The CDR3 DNA sequence: TGTGCCAGCAGTGCAACAGGGGGGCCGGAAAACATTCAGTACTTC. It codes for CASSATGGPENIQYF.